Following are 25 T cell receptor beta chains from one sample sequenced in a study of blood T cell repertoires in COVID-19 (dated by TCRdb to the early 2020s). Library preparation used the immunoSEQ multiplex PCR assay. Drawn from immuneACCESS, this table holds only the in-frame rearrangements with V and J called that TCRdb kept. Clones are partly lost; checked studies trace under half to an unresolved V gene and leave the rest unexplained. The sample includes more than 300,000 clones, with more than 75% observed a single time. In total, the top ten clones hold 8.5% to 12% of the sample. The sample taken for sequencing was peripheral blood. The receptors were gathered from a woman in her 30s with COVID-19, enrolled during active disease.

The chain employs TRBV28 and TRBJ2-7, with TRBD2 matching 11 bases. V trimming: 2 bases; J trimming: 5 bases; junction bases outside the gene matches: 5. CDR1 and CDR2 (germline): MDHEN, SYDVKM. This CDR3 contains 15 residues. The CDR3 bases are TGTGCCAGCAGTTTAACCCCTAGCGGGAGGCACGAGCAGTACTTC. Protein: CASSLTPSGRHEQYF.

V and J are TRBV18 and TRBJ1-2; D is possibly TRBD1 (5 bases). Trimming shortened V by 5 bases and J by 7 bases, and 17 bases separated the two germline ends. CDR1 is KGHSH, CDR2 LQKENI, per germline. The CDR3 sequence is 14 residues long. CDR3 region: CASSISDITGGYTF. CDR3 sequence (DNA): TGTGCCAGCTCAATATCGGACATTACCGGTGGCTACACCTTC.

The chain joins TRBV28 to TRBJ1-6, with 8 nucleotides matching TRBD1. V shed 6 bases and J 7 bases; nucleotides not matched to a gene: 5. The CDR3 covers 14 residues. In germline, CDR1 is MDHEN, CDR2 SYDVKM. The CDR3 loop reads CASRGTGRNSPLHF. DNA of the CDR3: TGTGCCAGCAGGGGGACAGGAAGAAATTCACCCCTCCACTTT.

The V and J genes are TRBV2 and TRBJ2-3, with D unclear. The length of the CDR3 is 11 residues. CDR1 and CDR2 (germline): SNHLY, FYNNEI. Between the trimmed V and J ends, which lost 6 bases and 5 bases, there was a span of 6 bases. DNA for the CDR3: TGTGCCAGCAGCACAGTAGATACGCAGTATTTT. Amino acids: CASSTVDTQYF.

V usage is TRBV3-1 (or the pseudogene TRBV3-2) and J usage is TRBJ1-4; 7 bases are a match to TRBD1. CDR1 LGHDT and CDR2 YNNKEL come from the germline V gene (reference sequence). This CDR3 region has 16 residues. V trimming: 4 bases; J trimming: 4 bases; junction bases outside the gene matches: 9. The CDR3, as DNA: TGTGCCAGCAGCCTAGTACCGGGACAGAGTAATGAAAAACTGTTTTTT. This translates into CASSLVPGQSNEKLFF.

The chain recombines TRBV11-2 with TRBJ2-7; TRBD2 might be the D (5 bases). The V gene's germline CDR1 is SGHAT and CDR2 FQNNGV. V was shortened by 1 base and J by 2 bases, with 12 bases between the two germline ends. This CDR3 comprises 15 residues. CDR3: CASSLAPSLPYEQYF. The CDR3 DNA reads as TGTGCCAGCAGCTTAGCCCCTAGCCTCCCCTACGAGCAGTACTTC.

The chain employs TRBV9 and TRBJ2-1; 12 bases are a match to TRBD2. J lost 7 bases, V lost 4 bases, and 6 bases had no gene match. CDR3 length: 15 residues. Germline V CDR1 and CDR2: SGDLS, YYNGEE. The CDR3 sequence: CASSPGLAGRNEQFF. In DNA form, the CDR3 reads TGTGCCAGCAGCCCCGGACTAGCGGGGAGAAATGAGCAGTTCTTC.

The chain employs TRBV16 and TRBJ2-5; the match to TRBD1 covers 11 bases. This CDR3 spans 17 amino acids. Germline V CDR1 and CDR2: KGHSY, FQNENV. Trimming cost V 2 bases and J 0 bases; bases outside gene matches: 5. The CDR3 loop reads CASSQTGTGGDQETQYF. DNA of the CDR3: TGTGCCAGCAGCCAAACCGGGACAGGGGGTGACCAAGAGACCCAGTACTTC.

The genes are TRBV11-2 and TRBJ2-5; D might be TRBD2 (6 bases). Germline loops: CDR1 SGHAT, CDR2 FQNNGV. Trimming left V 5 bases short and J 5 bases short, with 9 bases between. The CDR3 runs 12 residues. The CDR3 DNA sequence: TGTGCCAGCAGCCCAAGCGGGGAGACCCAGTACTTC. This gives the protein CASSPSGETQYF.

This chain links TRBV19 with TRBJ1-1; D perhaps matches TRBD1 (6 bases). The CDR3 extends over 14 amino acids. V was trimmed by 7 bases and J by 1 base, leaving 13 bases between them. From germline, CDR1 is LNHDA and CDR2 SQIVND (reference sequence). CDR3 sequence: CASTVDRWNTEAFF. CDR3 in DNA: TGTGCCAGTACTGTCGACAGGTGGAACACTGAAGCTTTCTTT.

V and J are TRBV6-2 or TRBV6-3 and TRBJ1-1, with D possibly being TRBD1 (6 bases). Germline V lookup: CDR1 MNHEY, CDR2 SVGEGT. The CDR3 sequence is 15 residues long. V shed 6 bases and J shed 1 base, with 15 bases lying between them. Written as DNA, the CDR3 is TGTGCCAGCAGCGACATTGGGACACCGAACACTGAAGCTTTCTTT. As protein: CASSDIGTPNTEAFF.

V is TRBV5-4 and J is TRBJ2-7; D perhaps matches TRBD2 (5 bases). V lost 3 bases and J 0 bases, leaving 16 bases between the germline ends. Germline V gene data show CDR1 as SGHNT and CDR2 as YYREEE (reference sequence). This CDR3 contains 16 residues. The CDR3 sequence is CASSSEPTGSSYEQYF. The CDR3, as DNA: TGTGCCAGCAGCTCTGAACCGACGGGGAGCTCCTACGAGCAGTACTTC.

V and J are TRBV5-6 and TRBJ2-3; 14 bases align to TRBD2. CDR3 length equals 18 residues. Germline CDR1 SGHDT, CDR2 YYEEEE. Unmatched junction bases numbered 12, after V lost 3 bases and J lost 6 bases. The CDR3 loop reads CASSSRRPGLAGVDTQYF. The CDR3 region has the DNA TGTGCCAGCAGCTCGAGAAGACCGGGACTAGCGGGAGTGGATACGCAGTATTTT.

This clone occurred once. The CDR3 protein is CASSLLGAGGYGYTF. CDR3 in DNA: TGTGCCAGCAGTTTATTAGGGGCAGGGGGGTATGGCTACACCTTC. The chain is built from TRBV28 and TRBJ1-2; 7 nucleotides align to TRBD1. Per the germline V gene, CDR1 is MDHEN and CDR2 is SYDVKM. V shed 1 base and J 5 bases; nucleotides not matched to a gene: 7. The CDR3 loop spans 15 amino acids.

The V call is TRBV19, the J call TRBJ2-1; the match to TRBD1 covers 9 bases. With 9 bases clipped from V and 5 bases from J, the junction kept 5 bases outside the gene matches. The germline gives CDR1 LNHDA, CDR2 SQIVND (reference sequence). The CDR3 totals 13 residues. CDR3 DNA: TGTGCCAGCGACAGGGGGGACGACAATGAGCAGTTCTTC. Its translation: CASDRGDDNEQFF.

The CDR3 loop reads CASSVGQRETNEKLFF. In DNA, the CDR3 is TGTGCCAGCAGCGTAGGTCAGCGGGAAACTAATGAAAAACTGTTTTTT. This sequence joins TRBV9 and TRBJ1-4; no definite D call. Deletions cut 0 bases from V and 1 base from J, with 10 bases between. Germline values: CDR1 SGDLS, CDR2 YYNGEE. The CDR3 spans 16 residues.

The DNA for the CDR3 is TGTGCCAGCAGTCGGGACAGGGTCCAGCCCCAGCATTTT. This sequence encodes CASSRDRVQPQHF. This rearrangement joins TRBV2 to TRBJ1-5; 9 bases align to TRBD1. J gave up 7 bases and V 5 bases, and 3 bases lay outside the gene matches. The CDR3 loop spans 13 amino acids. CDR1 SNHLY and CDR2 FYNNEI come from the germline V gene.

The gene calls are TRBV19 and TRBJ2-5, with 8 positions matching TRBD2. Per the germline V gene, CDR1 is LNHDA and CDR2 is SQIVND (reference sequence). The CDR3 has 15 amino acids. The J segment lost 4 bases and the V segment lost 4 bases, leaving 8 bases of the junction unmatched. The CDR3 sequence is CASSTGTSLRETQYF. CDR3 DNA sequence: TGTGCCAGTAGTACAGGGACTAGTCTCCGAGAGACCCAGTACTTC.

This clone has just one count. V usage is TRBV5-1 and J usage is TRBJ1-1; no reliable D call. CDR1 SGHRS and CDR2 YFSETQ come from the germline V gene. The V and J ends lost 4 bases and 0 bases respectively, with 19 bases between them. CDR3 length equals 17 residues. In DNA, the CDR3 is TGCGCCAGCAGCGACCCCATCCAGGCCCGTCTGAACACTGAAGCTTTCTTT. Translation gives CASSDPIQARLNTEAFF.

V usage is TRBV9 and J usage is TRBJ2-7, with 16 bases fitting TRBD2. This CDR3 is 17 amino acids long. The ends lost 4 bases at V and 4 bases at J; junction bases unmatched: 8. CDR1 SGDLS and CDR2 YYNGEE come from the germline V gene. As DNA, the CDR3 is TGTGCCAGCAGCCCAGGGACTAGCGGGAGGGGAGTGTACGAGCAGTACTTC. The encoded protein is CASSPGTSGRGVYEQYF.

This chain joins TRBV19 and TRBJ1-1; perhaps TRBD1 as D (6 bases). CDR3 length: 15 residues. The germline V and J ends were trimmed by 7 bases and 5 bases, with 20 bases remaining between them. Germline V CDR1 and CDR2: LNHDA, SQIVND (reference sequence). In nucleotides, the CDR3 is TGTGCCAGTACCGCCCGGCGGGGGGCAGCGACTGAAGCTTTCTTT. It specifies CASTARRGAATEAFF.

The rearrangement uses TRBV3-1 (or the pseudogene TRBV3-2) and TRBJ2-1; 9 bases fit TRBD2. CDR3 length: 14 residues. Trimming at V came to 6 bases and at J to 6 bases, leaving 6 bases not matched to a gene. Germline V gene data show CDR1 as LGHDT and CDR2 as YNNKEL (reference sequence). For the CDR3, the DNA is TGTGCCAGCAGGGAAGGACTAGCGTCCAATGAGCAGTTCTTC. Its protein is CASREGLASNEQFF.

V is TRBV11-3 and J is TRBJ2-7; a possible D gene is TRBD2 (6 bases). With 3 bases removed from V and 5 bases from J, the gap between germline ends came to 17 bases. Germline CDR1 and CDR2: SGHNT and YENEEA. This CDR3 region has 15 residues. CDR3 DNA: TGTGCCAGCAGCTTGGGTGGACTACGAGGGGACGAGCAGTACTTC. It encodes CASSLGGLRGDEQYF. The full variable domain, its missing parts supplied by reference TRBV11-3 and TRBJ2-7, is EAGVVQSPRYKIIEKKQPVAFWCNPISGHNTLYWYLQNLGQGPELLIRYENEEAVDDSQLPKDRFSAERLKGVDSTLKIQPAELGDSAVYLCASSLGGLRGDEQYFGPGTRLTVT.

The chain carries TRBV6-5 and TRBJ2-7, with D uncertain. Deletions cut 2 bases from V and 1 base from J, with 6 bases between. In germline, CDR1 is MNHEY, CDR2 SVGAGI. This CDR3 has 13 amino acids. The CDR3 sequence is CASSYADSYEQYF. The CDR3 bases are TGTGCCAGCAGTTACGCGGATTCCTACGAGCAGTACTTC.

This rearrangement joins TRBV9 to TRBJ2-2; the match to TRBD2 covers 12 bases. The CDR3 sequence is 17 residues long. Germline V gene sequence: CDR1 SGDLS, CDR2 YYNGEE. Losses at the gene ends were 4 bases for V and 2 bases for J; bases not matched to a gene: 6. This CDR3 reads CASSLGLAGFNTGELFF. CDR3 nucleotide sequence: TGTGCCAGCAGCCTCGGACTAGCGGGATTTAACACCGGGGAGCTGTTTTTT.